This T cell receptor beta chain came from a study of cytomegalovirus exposure and HLA in healthy donors. 13 Jbeta primers and 60 Vbeta primers were used for the PCR. Clones were sequenced by immunoSEQ multiplex PCR, and TCRdb holds only the in-frame ones, with some missing. The sample has some 87,000 clones; 65% to 80% are singletons. The study, taken as a whole, reports: In a later analysis, TCR beta V- and J-gene trimming was associated with a missense DCLRE1C variant.

Turning to this clone: As yet, its antigen is unknown.

V was clipped by 3 bases and J by 1 base; unmatched bases: 6. The CDR3 runs 16 residues. The germline CDR1 and CDR2 sequences are MNHEY and SMNVEV (reference sequence). The J gene is TRBJ2-3, the V gene TRBV27; 8 positions match TRBD1. Sequencing was performed on PBMCs. This sequence was found in a woman aged 45-60 years in good health and CMV-seropositive. The CDR3 DNA reads as TGTGCCAGCAGTTTCAGGACAGGGAGAGGCACAGATACGCAGTATTTT. It is translated as CASSFRTGRGTDTQYF.